Listed below are T cell receptor beta chains from one sample, sequenced in a study of cytomegalovirus exposure and HLA in healthy donors. TCRdb keeps only in-frame clones here, not all; method: immunoSEQ multiplex PCR. The data contain 150,000 to 200,000 clones, roughly nine tenths of them seen just once; the ten biggest clones take up approximately 3%. Specimen: PBMCs. Receptors were obtained from a woman in her late teens or twenties in good health and CMV-seropositive. Both conserved end residues are part of each CDR3. A D gene is named only where the DNA matches it firmly. Not all rows give a size; the values are once, few, many and, for expanded clones, a class.

J gene	clone size	V gene	D gene	CDR3 protein	CDR3 DNA
TRBJ1-1	.	TRBV30	.	CAWTLSGEEAFF	TGTGCCTGGACTTTGAGCGGGGAGGAAGCTTTCTTT
TRBJ2-7	.	TRBV7-6	.	CASSLGRGPTYEQYF	TGTGCCAGCAGCTTAGGGCGGGGGCCTACCTACGAGCAGTACTTC
TRBJ1-3	.	TRBV2	TRBD1	CASSGRTGQGASGNTIYF	TGTGCCAGCAGTGGCCGAACGGGGCAGGGGGCCTCTGGAAACACCATATATTTT
TRBJ2-2	.	TRBV30	TRBD2	CAWSRLAYTGELFF	TGTGCCTGGAGTCGACTAGCTTACACCGGGGAGCTGTTTTTT
TRBJ1-6	.	TRBV6-1	.	CASSRGTQNSPLHF	TGTGCCAGCAGCAGGGGCACCCAAAATTCACCCCTCCACTTT
TRBJ2-7	.	TRBV7-2	TRBD2	CASSLAGSGRGSSYEQYF	TGTGCCAGCAGCTTAGCGGGGAGCGGGAGGGGTAGCTCCTACGAGCAGTACTTC
TRBJ2-1	.	TRBV14	.	CASSQVRGNEQFF	TGTGCCAGCAGCCAAGTCAGGGGCAATGAGCAGTTCTTC
TRBJ1-5	.	TRBV2	.	CASSPGVRNQPQHF	TGTGCCAGCAGTCCAGGGGTAAGAAATCAGCCCCAGCATTTT
TRBJ2-7	.	TRBV4-3	.	CASSQGGFGGGVPYEQYF	TGCGCCAGCAGCCAAGGGGGGTTCGGTGGCGGGGTGCCCTACGAGCAGTACTTC
TRBJ2-2	.	TRBV11-1	.	CASSAPSANTGELFF	TGTGCCAGCAGCGCTCCTAGCGCGAACACCGGGGAGCTGTTTTTT
TRBJ2-2	.	TRBV7-8	.	CASSLTVLTGELFF	TGTGCCAGCAGCTTAACGGTACTCACCGGGGAGCTGTTTTTT
TRBJ1-5	.	TRBV5-8	.	CASSPATSSQPQHF	TGTGCCAGCAGCCCCGCCACTAGCAGTCAGCCCCAGCATTTT
TRBJ2-7	.	TRBV5-6	TRBD2	CASSLEGLAGGSYEQYF	TGTGCCAGCAGCTTGGAGGGACTAGCGGGAGGATCCTACGAGCAGTACTTC
TRBJ1-2	once	TRBV7-9	.	CASSLVSYGYTF	TGTGCCAGCAGCTTAGTATCCTATGGCTACACCTTC
TRBJ2-3	.	TRBV11-3	.	CASSLSGLSTDTQYF	TGTGCCAGCAGCTTAAGCGGACTAAGCACAGATACGCAGTATTTT
TRBJ1-5	.	TRBV28	.	CASSFRQPQHF	TGTGCCAGCAGCTTCCGGCAGCCCCAGCATTTT
TRBJ1-2	.	TRBV7-3	.	CASSLKFRADYTF	TGTGCCAGCAGCTTAAAGTTCAGGGCCGACTACACCTTC
TRBJ1-3	.	TRBV30	.	CAWSVAFAPGNTIYF	TGTGCCTGGAGTGTAGCGTTCGCGCCTGGAAACACCATATATTTT
TRBJ1-1	.	TRBV5-1	TRBD1	CASSLWGTGDADTEAFF	TGCGCCAGCAGCCTTTGGGGGACAGGGGACGCGGACACTGAAGCTTTCTTT
TRBJ2-1	.	TRBV11-2	.	CASSLGADFYNEQFF	TGTGCCAGCAGCTTAGGGGCAGATTTCTACAATGAGCAGTTCTTC
TRBJ1-5	.	TRBV28	TRBD1	CASSPGTGVGNQPQHF	TGTGCCAGCAGTCCCGGGACAGGGGTGGGCAATCAGCCCCAGCATTTT
TRBJ1-1	.	TRBV6-6	.	CASSLGARGTEAFF	TGTGCCAGCAGTTTAGGGGCGCGGGGCACTGAAGCTTTCTTT
TRBJ2-7	few	TRBV7-9	TRBD2	CASIVTSGSSYEQYF	TGTGCCAGCATCGTTACTAGCGGAAGCTCCTACGAGCAGTACTTC
TRBJ2-3	.	TRBV5-1	TRBD2	CASSPGGGGGTDTQYF	TGCGCCAGCAGCCCCGGAGGCGGGGGGGGCACAGATACGCAGTATTTT
TRBJ2-7	few	TRBV5-1	TRBD1	CASRRDSPYEQYF	TGCGCCAGCAGACGGGACAGCCCTTACGAGCAGTACTTC
TRBJ2-1	.	TRBV29-1	TRBD2	CSVEDVGTRDHSYNEQFF	TGCAGCGTTGAAGATGTGGGGACTAGGGATCACTCCTACAATGAGCAGTTCTTC
TRBJ1-5	.	TRBV28	.	CASSLPQRGKRAQHF	TGTGCCAGCAGTTTGCCTCAACGGGGGAAAAGGGCCCAGCATTTT
TRBJ1-6	.	TRBV11-2	TRBD1	CASSFRPWTGGNSPLHF	TGTGCCAGCAGCTTCAGGCCGTGGACAGGTGGGAATTCACCCCTCCACTTT
TRBJ2-5	.	TRBV4-2	TRBD2	CASSQELAGGPRWETQYF	TGTGCCAGCAGCCAAGAGCTAGCGGGGGGTCCCAGATGGGAGACCCAGTACTTC
TRBJ2-5	.	TRBV7-9	TRBD2	CASSLALLAGEGGETQYF	TGTGCCAGCAGCTTAGCGCTACTAGCGGGAGAGGGCGGAGAGACCCAGTACTTC
TRBJ2-1	.	TRBV5-8	.	CASSLNGGLYNEQFF	TGTGCCAGCAGCTTGAACGGGGGGCTCTACAATGAGCAGTTCTTC
TRBJ2-5	.	TRBV4-2	TRBD1	CASGQGFEETQYF	TGTGCCAGCGGACAGGGGTTTGAGGAGACCCAGTACTTC
TRBJ1-5	.	TRBV7-8	.	CASSLSLGGNQPQHF	TGTGCCAGCAGCTTAAGCCTGGGCGGGAATCAGCCCCAGCATTTT
TRBJ2-5	.	TRBV2	TRBD2	CASSENMASGGETQYF	TGTGCCAGCAGTGAAAATATGGCTAGCGGGGGCGAGACCCAGTACTTC
TRBJ2-3	.	TRBV11-2	TRBD2	CASSFGSRTSGREWDTQYF	TGTGCCAGCAGCTTCGGTTCTAGGACTAGCGGGAGGGAGTGGGATACGCAGTATTTT
TRBJ2-1	once	TRBV29-1	.	CSVYSSNFHNEQFF	TGCAGCGTCTATTCATCGAACTTCCACAATGAGCAGTTCTTC
TRBJ2-3	.	TRBV9	TRBD2	CASSVEAGGFTDTQYF	TGTGCCAGCAGCGTAGAAGCGGGGGGCTTCACAGATACGCAGTATTTT
TRBJ2-3	.	TRBV30	TRBD2	CAWRWSPSGYTDTQYF	TGTGCCTGGAGATGGTCCCCTAGCGGCTACACAGATACGCAGTATTTT
TRBJ2-7	.	TRBV18	TRBD1	CASSPTPRTGDEQYF	TGTGCCAGCTCACCCACCCCGAGGACAGGGGACGAGCAGTACTTC
TRBJ1-4	.	TRBV5-1	TRBD1	CASSRPGQPNEKLFF	TGCGCCAGCAGCCGGCCGGGACAGCCTAATGAAAAACTGTTTTTT
TRBJ1-2	few	TRBV19	TRBD1	CASSIALGQGVNYGYTF	TGTGCCAGTAGTATAGCCCTCGGACAGGGTGTCAACTATGGCTACACCTTC
TRBJ2-7	.	TRBV2	TRBD2	CASRDRLAGTFEQYF	TGTGCCAGCAGGGACAGACTAGCGGGGACGTTCGAGCAGTACTTC